The next 10 T cell receptor beta chains were all read from a single sample in a study of early T cells in non-severe SARS-CoV-2 infection. TCRdb passed the 5' RACE reads through MiXCR, listing each CDR3 protein once. The sample consists of some 48,000 distinct CDR3 sequences, approximately 4.1% of them appearing once. Sequenced: whole blood. The origin of the receptors is an adult who was a healthcare worker with PCR-confirmed SARS-CoV-2 infection or an uninfected control (not recorded which).

This clonotype occurred many times. The chain employs TRBV6-6 and TRBJ2-5, with 7 nucleotides matching TRBD2. The germline V gene has CDR1 MNHNY and CDR2 SVGAGI (reference sequence). The CDR3 loop spans 14 amino acids. Trimming at V came to 7 bases and at J to 2 bases, leaving 7 bases not matched to a gene. The CDR3 sequence: CASTPGGVQETQYF. CDR3 in DNA: TGTGCCAGCACCCCTGGGGGGGTTCAAGAGACCCAGTACTTC.

The sample holds a few counts of this clonotype. The rearrangement links TRBV20-1 to TRBJ2-3, with TRBD2 matching 11 bases. The germline gives CDR1 DFQATT, CDR2 SNEGSKA (reference sequence). J lost 1 base, V lost 8 bases, and 11 bases had no gene match. This CDR3 is built from 16 residues. CDR3 region: CSWRASGRLGTDTQYF. The CDR3 DNA reads TGCAGTTGGCGGGCTAGCGGGAGGTTAGGCACAGATACGCAGTATTTT.

The sample holds many counts of this clonotype. In nucleotides, the CDR3 is TGTGCCAGCAGTGAACAGCGGGGGTTTGGAGATACGCAGTATTTT. Translated, it gives CASSEQRGFGDTQYF. The rearrangement uses TRBV2 and TRBJ2-3; TRBD2 matches at 8 bases. Germline V gene sequence: CDR1 SNHLY, CDR2 FYNNEI. This CDR3 is built from 15 residues. V was pared by 2 bases and J by 5 bases, with 6 bases of the junction left unmatched.

The chain carries TRBV20-1 and TRBJ2-7, with unresolved D. The CDR3 totals 14 residues. Germline CDR1 reads DFQATT; CDR2 reads SNEGSKA (reference sequence). V dropped 6 bases and J dropped 1 base, with 16 bases sitting between them. Written as DNA, the CDR3 is TGCAGTGCCGAGACAAGCGTCAGTTCCTACGAGCAGTACTTC. As protein: CSAETSVSSYEQYF.

This clonotype is medium-sized (0.01 to 0.1%). The genes are TRBV6-6 and TRBJ1-3; 8 nucleotides agree with TRBD1. Germline trimming cut 7 bases from V and 2 bases from J; bases unmatched to any gene: 7. In germline, CDR1 is MNHNY, CDR2 SVGAGI (reference sequence). The CDR3 runs to 15 residues. The CDR3 loop reads CASNRQGSAGNTIYF. CDR3 bases: TGTGCCAGCAACCGACAGGGGAGTGCTGGAAACACCATATATTTT.

This clonotype was detected many times. The chain carries TRBV5-1 and TRBJ2-7; 8 bases are a match to TRBD2. Germline trimming cut 0 bases from V and 7 bases from J; bases unmatched to any gene: 6. In germline, CDR1 is SGHRS, CDR2 YFSETQ. The CDR3 extends over 14 amino acids. The DNA of the CDR3 is TGCGCCAGCAGCTTGGCAGCGGGAGTTGGGGAGCAGTACTTC. Amino acid sequence: CASSLAAGVGEQYF.

Ten or more counts support this clonotype. The rearrangement links TRBV29-1 to TRBJ2-7, with 9 bases identical to TRBD2. The germline V gene encodes CDR1 SQVTM and CDR2 ANQGSEA. The CDR3 consists of 13 residues. Trimming at V came to 4 bases and at J to 3 bases, leaving 4 bases not matched to a gene. CDR3 amino acids: CSVVSGGHYEQYF. CDR3 DNA: TGCAGCGTTGTTAGCGGGGGACACTACGAGCAGTACTTC.

This clonotype was observed many times. The V gene is TRBV25-1, the J gene TRBJ1-1; D is unclear. The V gene's germline CDR1 is MGHDK and CDR2 SYGVNS. Trimming left V 3 bases short and J 2 bases short, with 22 bases between. There are 18 residues in the CDR3. In nucleotides, the CDR3 is TGTGCCAGCAGTGACATCAGTATAAGGACGGCGGATAACACTGAAGCTTTCTTT. This codes for CASSDISIRTADNTEAFF.

The genes are TRBV11-2 and TRBJ2-1, with 13 bases that match TRBD2. The V gene end was trimmed by 5 bases and the J gene end by 6 bases; junction bases not matched to a gene: 4. Per germline, CDR1 SGHAT and CDR2 FQNNGV. The CDR3 is made up of 15 amino acids. The CDR3 DNA is TGTGCCAGCAGCCCCGGACTAGCGGGAGCCAATGAGCAGTTCTTC. As protein: CASSPGLAGANEQFF.

This clonotype was observed a few times. This chain connects TRBV29-1 to TRBJ2-1, with a tentative D call TRBD1 (5 bases). The CDR3 extends over 10 amino acids. V lost 5 bases to trimming and J lost 10 bases, with 9 bases between them. Germline loops: CDR1 SQVTM, CDR2 ANQGSEA. CDR3 sequence reads: CSVFGQEQFF. The CDR3 nucleotides are TGCAGCGTTTTCGGACAAGAGCAGTTCTTC.